Reported below is one T cell receptor beta chain. The antigen remains unidentified. These data come from a study of cytomegalovirus exposure and HLA in healthy donors. As for the study in general: HLA-typed donors were the source of 83 million or so unique TCRs, which an early data release held.

The PCR contained 60 Vbeta and 13 Jbeta primers. The protocol was immunoSEQ multiplex PCR, while the TCRdb copy is restricted to in-frame clones and leaves out a portion. This repertoire shows around 140,000 clones, 79% found once; its top ten account for about 1%. Overall study results and limits: Among the sequence variants, a highly shared cluster was likely an artifact of sequencing. Previous analysis showed most TCR beta V segments were productive about 90% or about 30% of the time. Later analysis suggested most CMV-associated TCR beta chains were HLA-restricted.

Per germline, CDR1 SGHRS and CDR2 YFSETQ. The length of the CDR3 is 17 residues. Trimming took 2 bases from V and 1 from J; bases not matched to a gene: 5. The gene calls are TRBV5-1 and TRBJ2-6; 8 nucleotides match TRBD2. The sequenced material came from PBMCs. This receptor was obtained from a male donor in good health and CMV-seronegative. The CDR3 DNA is TGCGCCAGCAGCTTATCCGGGGGGGGTTCTGGGGCCAACGTCCTGACTTTC. This sequence encodes CASSLSGGGSGANVLTF.